Listed below are T cell receptor beta chains from one sample, sequenced in a study of T cell repertoires in cytomegalovirus infection. MiXCR, run by TCRdb on the reads, gives a single entry per CDR3 protein. The sample includes around 170,000 distinct CDR3 sequences, roughly 17% of them seen just once. Sequencing was performed on CD8+ T cells from PBMCs. The receptors stem from a human donor in good health (CMV status not recorded). Some clones in this sample may be carry-over from other donors' samples. CDR3s include the opening cysteine and the closing phenylalanine or tryptophan. Fields, in order: V gene, CDR3 protein.

>TRBV4-1
CASSQLGLSTDTQYF
>TRBV29-1
CSAPRGGDYGYTF
>TRBV7-8
CASSHNGPLDSADTQYF
>TRBV4-1
CASSNTGTRGFNEQFF
>TRBV7-2
CASSPYAGDYNSPLHF
>TRBV5-4
CASSLTTNEKLFF
>TRBV11-2
CASSPGTGDGNEQFF
>TRBV7-8
CASTGTSGTSTDTQYF
>TRBV15
CATSSAGVNTEAFF
>TRBV4-3
CASSQLRDSNYEQYF
>TRBV7-9
CASSKERRQGSYEQYF
>TRBV6-4
CASSRTGSDDYNEQFF
>TRBV5-4
CASSPTGLAGVYEQFF
>TRBV20-1
CSARGRRVDRNENTEAFF
>TRBV27
CASSLSRSFDTEAFF
>TRBV19
CASSITTGILGPYNEQFF
>TRBV28
CASSSPYRLAGLGYEQYF
>TRBV6-2/TRBV6-3
CASSLAGEYNEQFF
>TRBV28
CASSLVRREKYF
>TRBV7-2
CASSLVGVTDTQYF
>TRBV7-2
CASSPPGAPPHEQYF
>TRBV6-2/TRBV6-3
CASSYRFRLATGGEQYF
>TRBV27
CASSLSGGEAFF
>TRBV28
CATFEGRGQYF
>TRBV19
CASKDGTDTGELFF
>TRBV27
CASTTLGGDEKLFF
>TRBV10-3
CAIGGRGYEQYF
>TRBV29-1
CSVEDLSSSLYGYTF
>TRBV28
CASSLFPAGSSYEQYF
>TRBV11-2
CASSGNRGANEKLFF
>TRBV20-1
CSARDFLGTETSYEQYF
>TRBV5-6
CASSSEGDAYNEQFF
>TRBV28
CASSFEREGGTQYF
>TRBV6-2/TRBV6-3
CASSYGATYEQYF
>TRBV7-6
CASSLEGQGTYEQYF
>TRBV7-6
CASSRTGGSYNEQFF
>TRBV6-2/TRBV6-3
CASSSIGTASPYEQYF
>TRBV7-9
CASAGGAYEQYF
>TRBV11-3
CASSLERARAFF
>TRBV6-2/TRBV6-3
CASSYRGMNTGELFF
>TRBV5-1
CASSPKQALTNTEAFF
>TRBV7-6
CASSFGRSDEQYF
>TRBV5-5
CASSLEGSPAYEQYF
>TRBV10-3
CATGPVAGPQETQYF
>TRBV7-2
CASSLVFGRLQETQYF
>TRBV7-2
CASSLGPDTEKSTF
>TRBV28
CASSFNRNALHYEQYF
>TRBV11-2
CASIYGTGGAYEQYF
>TRBV28
CASSPGTGASTDTQYF
>TRBV28
CASSILFEGTSYEQYF
>TRBV29-1
CSVDPAGRETQYF
>TRBV5-1
CASSFGATYEQYF
>TRBV25-1
CASSSGGDGPGQPRHF
>TRBV7-8
CASRRPAGGGDTQYF
>TRBV7-9
CASTGQFYEQYF